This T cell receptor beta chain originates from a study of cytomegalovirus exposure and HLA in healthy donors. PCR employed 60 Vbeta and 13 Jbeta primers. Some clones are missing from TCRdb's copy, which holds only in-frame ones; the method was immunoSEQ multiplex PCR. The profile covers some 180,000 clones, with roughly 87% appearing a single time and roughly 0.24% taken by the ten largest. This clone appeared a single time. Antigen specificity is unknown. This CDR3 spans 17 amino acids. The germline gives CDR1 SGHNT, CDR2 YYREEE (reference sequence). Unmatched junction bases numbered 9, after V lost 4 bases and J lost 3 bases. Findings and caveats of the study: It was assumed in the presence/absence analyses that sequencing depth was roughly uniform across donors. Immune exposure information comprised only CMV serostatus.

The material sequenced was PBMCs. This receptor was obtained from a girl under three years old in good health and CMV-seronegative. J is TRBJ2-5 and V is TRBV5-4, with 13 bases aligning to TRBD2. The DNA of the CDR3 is TGTGCCAGCAGCGCCAGACTAGCGGGGGGATATAAAGAGACCCAGTACTTC. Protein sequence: CASSARLAGGYKETQYF.